The present T cell receptor beta chain was sequenced within a study of response to subunit inactivated influenza vaccine. Overall study findings and caveats: Each seasonal influenza vaccination recruits few new T cells, the authors suggested.

MiXCR, applied by TCRdb to the RT-PCR reads, yields one record per CDR3 protein. The sample has over 800,000 distinct CDR3 sequences, 20% to 25% seen once. V dropped 4 bases and J dropped 1 base, with 13 bases sitting between them. The CDR3 is 15 residues long. In germline, CDR1 is SGHTA, CDR2 FQGNSA. As to this clonotype: The antigen remains unidentified.

The chain recombines TRBV7-2 with TRBJ1-2; possible D gene TRBD1, 6 bases. The source is a man aged 50 or older who received an inactivated influenza vaccine. The source material was PBMCs from blood, sampled roughly 5 days after vaccination. CDR3 residues: CASSSQGSGNYGYTF. As DNA, the CDR3 is TGTGCCAGCAGCTCGCAGGGGAGCGGTAACTATGGCTACACCTTC.